This T cell receptor beta chain emerged from a study of blood T cells in healthy people across ages. Looking at the study overall: About one barcoded beta molecule per two T cells was the capture yield of template switching.

Combining a sample-barcoded 5' primer with a J-beta primer mix, a second PCR ran for about 7 to 11 cycles. Every sample gave at least 2.5 million paired-end reads containing CDR3. TCRdb re-called the 5' RACE reads with MiXCR, one entry per CDR3 protein. Counted here are hundreds of thousands of distinct CDR3 sequences, about 44% occurring once; the ten biggest clones make up roughly 13%. The CDR3 totals 14 residues. CDR1 is ENHRY and CDR2 is SYGVKD in the germline V gene. The V gene lost 3 bases and the J gene lost 3 bases, with 11 bases spanning the gap. The sequenced sample consisted of blood. The rearrangement joins TRBV10-3 to TRBJ1-2; TRBD1 might be the D (5 bases). The TCR originated in a man aged 25-45 years in good health. As DNA, the CDR3 is TGTGCCATCAGTGAATTTCAGGGTGACTATGGCTACACCTTC. The encoded protein is CAISEFQGDYGYTF.